This TCR beta chain was documented in a study of shared clonotypes between healthy human individuals. Whole-study findings and limits: Memory subsets generally showed lower estimated richness than naive subsets. Sharing across four donors was highest in naive CD4 (around 5%) and lowest in memory CD8 (roughly 0.4%).

It was into CD45RA+ naive and CD45RA-negative memory subsets that the CD4+ cells were split. This clone was picked up a small number of times. The antigen is not known. The table came from immunoSEQ multiplex PCR; TCRdb's copy has only in-frame clones and leaves some out. This table has 2,500,000 or so clones, 80% to 95% appearing once. CDR1 MGHRA and CDR2 YSYEKL come from the germline V gene. The CDR3 is made up of 16 amino acids. Trimming shortened V by 0 bases and J by 7 bases, and 18 bases separated the two germline ends. The clonotype was recovered from a man aged 18 to 29 in good health. Some clones in this sample may be carry-over from other donors' samples. The V gene is TRBV4-1, the J gene TRBJ1-2, with D possibly matching TRBD1 (5 bases). Source material: naive CD4+ T cells from PBMCs. Subset of the sample: CD45RA+ positively selected. The CDR3 reads CASSQDEKGPRRGYTF. The CDR3 DNA reads TGCGCCAGCAGCCAAGATGAAAAGGGACCGAGACGTGGCTACACCTTC.